One sample yielded the 32 T cell receptor beta chains listed below, sequenced in a study of tissue T cells after allogeneic stem cell transplantation. Sequencing used immunoSEQ multiplex PCR; TCRdb keeps in-frame clones, though not all of them. Of around 3,400 clones in the sample, roughly 68% are singletons; the top ten hold around 16%. The sample here was tissue from the right colon, taken at autopsy. The receptors stem from a male donor aged 60 or over with lung cancer.

DNA for the CDR3: TGTGCCAGCAGTTCTAGGACTAGCGGGAGGGCCTACGAGCAGTACTTC. It translates to CASSSRTSGRAYEQYF. The chain employs TRBV13 and TRBJ2-7; 15 bases line up with TRBD2. CDR3 size: 16 residues. The V and J ends lost 6 bases and 2 bases, in that order; junction bases with no gene match: 5. Germline CDR1 and CDR2: PRHDT and FYEKMQ (reference sequence).

Concerning this clone itself: The sample contains more than one DNA sequence encoding this CDR3. J is TRBJ2-7 and V is TRBV9; D uncertain. This CDR3 has 14 residues. V lost 0 bases and J 3 bases, leaving 10 bases between the germline ends. CDR1 and CDR2 from the germline V gene are SGDLS and YYNGEE. CDR3 residues: CASSVGTVNYEQYF. The CDR3 region has the DNA TGTGCCAGCAGCGTAGGAACCGTGAACTACGAGCAGTACTTC.

V gene TRBV20-1 combines with J gene TRBJ2-1; 7 bases map to TRBD2. The junction had 5 bases not matched to a gene; V was cut back by 3 bases and J by 0 bases. The CDR3 sequence is 15 residues long. Germline V CDR1 and CDR2: DFQATT, SNEGSKA (reference sequence). The CDR3: CSASDSGLSYNEQFF. The CDR3 DNA sequence: TGCAGTGCTAGTGATAGCGGGCTCTCCTACAATGAGCAGTTCTTC.

The chain combines TRBV27 with TRBJ2-7; D unresolved. This CDR3 spans 14 amino acids. Trimming cost V 2 bases and J 2 bases, with 10 bases left between them. Germline assignment: CDR1 MNHEY and CDR2 SMNVEV (reference sequence). For the CDR3, the DNA is TGTGCCAGCAGTTTAAGGTCCAGCACCTACGAGCAGTACTTC. This encodes CASSLRSSTYEQYF.

This sequence joins TRBV11-2 and TRBJ1-1; D uncertain. This CDR3 is built from 12 residues. Germline assignment: CDR1 SGHAT and CDR2 FQNNGV. Trimming cost V 2 bases and J 0 bases, with 1 base left between them. The CDR3 loop is CASSLMNTEAFF. DNA for the CDR3: TGTGCCAGCAGCTTAATGAACACTGAAGCTTTCTTT.

V and J are TRBV7-7 and TRBJ2-2; D call uncertain. This CDR3 has 14 residues. Germline V CDR1 and CDR2: SSHAT, FNYEAQ (reference sequence). Deletions cut 5 bases from V and 6 bases from J, with 13 bases between. CDR3 bases: TGTGCCAGCAGCCCCTCGGGTAGGGCCGGGGAGCTGTTTTTT. The encoded protein is CASSPSGRAGELFF.

This clone was observed a handful of times. The J gene is TRBJ1-1, the V gene TRBV16; TRBD1 aligns across 9 bases. CDR3 size: 16 residues. Germline assignment: CDR1 KGHSY and CDR2 FQNENV. V lost 0 bases to trimming and J lost 5 bases; unmatched junction nucleotides: 7. For the CDR3, the DNA is TGTGCCAGCAGCCAATCGAGAGGACAGGGGTGGACTGAAGCTTTCTTT. It yields the protein CASSQSRGQGWTEAFF.

This clone has only one observation. CDR3 DNA: TGTGCCAGCAGTTTAGTGGGGGAAGAGACCCAGTACTTC. Translation: CASSLVGEETQYF. The chain couples TRBV12-3 or TRBV12-4 to TRBJ2-5; D tentatively reads TRBD1 or TRBD2 (5 bases each). V shed 1 base and J shed 3 bases, with 6 bases lying between them. The CDR3 loop spans 13 amino acids.

This clone was recorded once. This chain connects TRBV4-2 to TRBJ2-2; no clear D. The CDR3 consists of 14 residues. Germline CDR1 and CDR2: LGHNA and YNFKEQ. Trimming removed 2 bases from V and 3 bases from J, with 7 bases in between. The CDR3 loop is CASSQNLHTGELFF. CDR3 in DNA: TGTGCCAGCAGCCAAAACTTACACACCGGGGAGCTGTTTTTT.

The chain couples TRBV3-1 (or the pseudogene TRBV3-2) to TRBJ2-7; 10 positions match TRBD2. Germline CDR1 and CDR2: LGHDT and YNNKEL (reference sequence). CDR3 length: 16 amino acids. The J segment lost 2 bases and the V segment lost 4 bases, leaving 8 bases of the junction unmatched. CDR3: CASSRSSGGTAYEQYF. The CDR3 DNA is TGTGCCAGCAGCCGCTCTAGCGGGGGAACCGCCTACGAGCAGTACTTC.

V and J are TRBV13 and TRBJ2-3, with D perhaps TRBD2 (6 bases). This CDR3 is built from 15 residues. CDR1 PRHDT and CDR2 FYEKMQ come from the germline V gene (reference sequence). V lost 1 base, J lost 4 bases, and 12 bases lay in between. This chain's CDR3 is CASSLVFGEADTQYF. The CDR3, as DNA: TGTGCCAGCAGCTTAGTATTTGGGGAGGCAGATACGCAGTATTTT.

This clone was seen only a few times. The rearrangement uses TRBV9 and TRBJ2-3; 7 bases agree with TRBD1. Germline V gives CDR1 SGDLS, CDR2 YYNGEE. The trim removed 4 bases at V and 4 bases at J, leaving 12 bases unmatched. The CDR3 extends over 16 amino acids. This CDR3 reads CASSFEQGIGPDTQYF. The CDR3 DNA reads TGTGCCAGCAGCTTTGAACAGGGGATCGGCCCAGATACGCAGTATTTT.

The J gene is TRBJ2-5, the V gene TRBV9, with D perhaps TRBD2 (6 bases). Between the trimmed V and J ends, which lost 4 bases and 5 bases, there was a span of 15 bases. There are 14 residues in the CDR3. Germline V lookup: CDR1 SGDLS, CDR2 YYNGEE. CDR3 DNA sequence: TGTGCCAGCAGCCCCTATGGGAGGAGGGAGACCCAGTACTTC. Translating gives CASSPYGRRETQYF.

This clone was seen a handful of times. J is TRBJ1-5 and V is TRBV5-6; the D is unclear. The CDR3 runs to 14 residues. Per the germline V gene, CDR1 is SGHDT and CDR2 is YYEEEE. V shed 0 bases and J shed 0 bases, with 4 bases lying between them. The CDR3: CASSLGYSNQPQHF. The CDR3 DNA reads as TGTGCCAGCAGCTTGGGATATAGCAATCAGCCCCAGCATTTT.

The chain is built from TRBV6-1 and TRBJ2-1; D may be TRBD1 (6 bases). The V end lost 2 bases, the J end lost 4 bases, and 12 bases lay between the germline ends. Germline CDR1 is MNHNS and CDR2 is SASEGT. The CDR3 sequence is 15 residues long. The CDR3 sequence is CASSESRTAYNEQFF. For the CDR3, the DNA is TGTGCCAGCAGTGAATCCAGGACAGCTTACAATGAGCAGTTCTTC.

V gene TRBV7-2 combines with J gene TRBJ2-7; unclear D gene. The CDR3 loop spans 14 amino acids. Trimming stripped 1 base from V and 3 bases from J, with 10 bases between. From germline, CDR1 is SGHTA and CDR2 FQGNSA. In nucleotides, the CDR3 is TGTGCCAGCAGCTTAGATGGGGTTAGCTACGAGCAGTACTTC. Translated: CASSLDGVSYEQYF.

The chain links TRBV7-9 to TRBJ2-4; a weak D match, TRBD1 (5 bases). Germline V gene lookup returns CDR1 SEHNR and CDR2 FQNEAQ (reference sequence). V shed 4 bases and J shed 0 bases, with 16 bases lying between them. CDR3 length: 17 amino acids. The CDR3 sequence is CASSSLQVLGAKNIQYF. The CDR3 DNA is TGTGCCAGCAGCTCCTTACAGGTATTGGGAGCCAAAAACATTCAGTACTTC.

The genes are TRBV10-2 and TRBJ2-2; 8 bases fit TRBD1. CDR1 WSHSY and CDR2 SAAADI come from the germline V gene. With 5 bases clipped from V and 4 bases from J, the junction kept 12 bases outside the gene matches. CDR3 length equals 17 residues. Here the CDR3 DNA reads TGCGCCAGCAGTCCACTCGACAGGGGTCCGGGCACCGGGGAGCTGTTTTTT. Protein product: CASSPLDRGPGTGELFF.

The chain couples TRBV7-2 to TRBJ2-1; 8 bases line up with TRBD1. This CDR3 is built from 18 residues. The trim removed 2 bases at V and 0 bases at J, leaving 9 bases unmatched. Germline CDR1 and CDR2: SGHTA and FQGNSA. In DNA, the CDR3 is TGTGCCAGCAGCTTACGATGGACAGGGACCGGCTCCTACAATGAGCAGTTCTTC. This translates into CASSLRWTGTGSYNEQFF.

This clone was counted once. The V call is TRBV18, the J call TRBJ1-3; D is uncertain. V lost 5 bases, J lost 2 bases, and 22 bases lay in between. There are 18 residues in the CDR3. Looked up from germline, CDR1 is KGHSH and CDR2 is LQKENI. CDR3 sequence reads: CASSMQAPQSVAGNTIYF. The CDR3 DNA reads as TGTGCCAGCTCAATGCAAGCCCCCCAGAGTGTGGCTGGAAACACCATATATTTT.

V gene TRBV7-9 combines with J gene TRBJ2-1; 9 nucleotides line up with TRBD1. The CDR3 is made up of 16 amino acids. The germline V gene encodes CDR1 SEHNR and CDR2 FQNEAQ (reference sequence). With V trimmed by 5 bases and J by 7 bases, 12 bases remained unmatched. The CDR3 region is CASSIAGTGILNEQFF. DNA for the CDR3: TGTGCCAGCAGCATCGCCGGGACAGGGATATTGAATGAGCAGTTCTTC.

The CDR3 DNA follows: TGTGCCAGCAGTTTCGGGGGGAGAGCGACCCAGTACTTC. It yields the protein CASSFGGRATQYF. The chain has TRBV12-3 or TRBV12-4 and TRBJ2-5, with 7 bases identical to TRBD2. This CDR3 contains 13 residues. J gave up 7 bases and V 3 bases, and 5 bases lay outside the gene matches.

V is TRBV11-2 and J is TRBJ1-1; possibly TRBD1 for D (5 bases). In germline, CDR1 is SGHAT, CDR2 FQNNGV. The CDR3 covers 13 residues. Trimming removed 8 bases from V and 6 bases from J, with 16 bases in between. This CDR3 is CASGRQRYAEAFF. The CDR3 DNA reads TGTGCCAGCGGAAGACAGCGGTACGCTGAAGCTTTCTTT. The full variable domain, completed using reference TRBV11-2 and TRBJ1-1, is EAGVAQSPRYKIIEKRQSVAFWCNPISGHATLYWYQQILGQGPKLLIQFQNNGVVDDSQLPKDRFSAERLKGVDSTLKIQPAKLEDSAVYLCASGRQRYAEAFFGQGTRLTVV.

In this sample, this clone turned up a few times. The rearrangement joins TRBV5-1 to TRBJ1-2, with 9 bases lining up with TRBD1. The CDR3 covers 14 residues. V lost 4 bases and J lost 6; bases outside the gene matches: 7. Germline V gives CDR1 SGHRS, CDR2 YFSETQ. The CDR3 loop is CASSPDRGSDGYTF. As DNA, the CDR3 is TGCGCCAGCAGCCCGGACAGGGGTTCGGATGGCTACACCTTC.

The rearrangement links TRBV5-4 to TRBJ2-3; no firm D call. The V end was cut by 7 bases, the J end by 5 bases, with 8 bases between. CDR1 is SGHNT and CDR2 is YYREEE in the germline V gene (reference sequence). The CDR3 is 11 amino acids. Written as DNA, the CDR3 is TGTGCCAGCGTCCTTGGAGATACGCAGTATTTT. This encodes CASVLGDTQYF.

The rearrangement links TRBV6-2 or TRBV6-3 to TRBJ2-7; D is unresolved. The germline V gene encodes CDR1 MNHEY and CDR2 SVGEGT. CDR3 length: 11 amino acids. The V gene lost 4 bases and the J gene lost 9 bases, with 10 bases spanning the gap. The CDR3 here is CASSSLLAQYF. In nucleotides, the CDR3 is TGTGCCAGCAGTTCCCTCCTTGCGCAGTACTTC.

The chain combines TRBV7-3 with TRBJ2-1, with TRBD2 matching 13 bases. Germline V lookup: CDR1 SGHTA, CDR2 FQGTGA. V gave up 5 bases and J gave up 7 bases; unmatched junction bases: 8. The CDR3 spans 16 residues. The CDR3 DNA sequence: TGTGCCAGCAGCAAACTAGCGGGAGGGCCGGGTAATGAGCAGTTCTTC. This gives the protein CASSKLAGGPGNEQFF.

This clone was picked up one time. The gene calls are TRBV4-2 and TRBJ2-7; 10 positions agree with TRBD2. This CDR3 comprises 16 residues. The V and J ends lost 0 bases and 4 bases, in that order; junction bases with no gene match: 6. Germline V gives CDR1 LGHNA, CDR2 YNFKEQ. The CDR3 sequence: CASSQDLASGSYEQYF. The DNA of the CDR3 is TGTGCCAGCAGCCAAGATCTGGCTAGCGGGAGTTACGAGCAGTACTTC.

This clone was seen just once. The rearrangement joins TRBV5-1 to TRBJ2-1, with 8 nucleotides matching TRBD1. The CDR3 is 15 amino acids. Germline CDR1 SGHRS, CDR2 YFSETQ. Trimming took 0 bases from V and 2 from J; bases not matched to a gene: 1. CDR3 bases: TGCGCCAGCAGCTTGGACAGGGGGGCCTACAATGAGCAGTTCTTC. It yields the protein CASSLDRGAYNEQFF.

The chain recombines TRBV6-4 with TRBJ2-1; 11 nucleotides line up with TRBD2. This CDR3 spans 16 amino acids. Trimming cost V 0 bases and J 8 bases; bases outside gene matches: 6. Looked up from germline, CDR1 is MRHNA and CDR2 is SNTAGT. In DNA form, the CDR3 reads TGTGCCAGCAGTGACTCGGATAGCGGGGGGGCAGATGAGCAGTTCTTC. Translation: CASSDSDSGGADEQFF.

The rearrangement uses TRBV18 and TRBJ1-1, with a weak D call TRBD1 (5 bases). The germline V and J ends were trimmed by 4 bases and 1 base, with 10 bases remaining between them. The CDR3 sequence is 14 residues long. Germline V gene data show CDR1 as KGHSH and CDR2 as LQKENI. The CDR3 DNA follows: TGTGCCAGCTCACTCCGGGACGGGAACACTGAAGCTTTCTTT. Translating gives CASSLRDGNTEAFF.

This chain links TRBV30 with TRBJ2-7, with D uncertain. CDR3 length: 11 residues. Germline V gene sequence: CDR1 GTSNPN, CDR2 SVGIG (reference sequence). V was cut by 4 bases and J by 6 bases, with 10 bases left in between. CDR3 nucleotides: TGTGCCTGGACGTATCTCTCCGAGCAGTACTTC. The encoded protein is CAWTYLSEQYF.